Described below is a single T cell receptor beta chain sequence and its context. Its antigen is still unknown. The data were taken from a study of molecular identifiers for immune sequencing clone quantification. Source material for naive CD8 libraries was roughly 20,000 to 1,000,000 sorted cells, with 10%, 30% or 50% RNA. Naive CD8 T cells underwent sorting with the CD8+CD4-CCR7+CD45RA+ definition. General study results and limits: Jurkat TCR RNA from one cell was spiked into 1 million or so naive cells, and it was reportedly detectable there. Same-barcode identical TCR molecules could make highly expanded clones look smaller than they are.

TCRdb independently ran MiXCR on the PCR reads; one entry per CDR3 protein. The table records a few hundred thousand distinct CDR3 sequences, around a fifth of them present only once. Germline lookup yields CDR1 DFQATT and CDR2 SNEGSKA (reference sequence). Trimming removed 5 bases at V and 0 bases at J, with 38 bases between. The CDR3 spans 22 residues. The sequence derives from a human donor in good health. Some libraries in this study had Jurkat cell RNA spiked in. Sequencing used naive CD8+ T cells from blood, with Jurkat cell RNA spiked in. Subset described: FACS-sorted CD8+CD4-CCR7+CD45RA+ naive T cells. The rearrangement links TRBV20-1 to TRBJ2-7, with a tentative D call TRBD2 (7 bases). The CDR3 DNA reads as TGCAGTGCTCAATCCCGGGGGGCGGATACCCAATGGGTCTACAGAAGCTCCTACGAGCAGTACTTC. It codes for CSAQSRGADTQWVYRSSYEQYF.